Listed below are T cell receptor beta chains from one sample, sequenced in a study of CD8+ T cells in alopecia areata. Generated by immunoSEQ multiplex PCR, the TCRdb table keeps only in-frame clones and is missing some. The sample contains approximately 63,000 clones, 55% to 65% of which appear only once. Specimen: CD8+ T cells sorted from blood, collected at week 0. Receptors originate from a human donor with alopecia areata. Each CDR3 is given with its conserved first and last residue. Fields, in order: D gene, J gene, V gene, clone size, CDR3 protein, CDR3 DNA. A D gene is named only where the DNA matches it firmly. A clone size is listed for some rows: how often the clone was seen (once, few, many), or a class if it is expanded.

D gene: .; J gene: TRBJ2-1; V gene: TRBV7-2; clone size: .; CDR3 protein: CASSFIGTYNEQFF; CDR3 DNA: TGTGCCAGCAGCTTCATCGGCACCTACAATGAGCAGTTCTTC
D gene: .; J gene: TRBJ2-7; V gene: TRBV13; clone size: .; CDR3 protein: CASSLDEGGGSYEQYF; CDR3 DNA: TGTGCCAGCAGCTTAGACGAGGGGGGTGGATCCTACGAGCAGTACTTC
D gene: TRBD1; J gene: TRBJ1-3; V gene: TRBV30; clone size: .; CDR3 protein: CAWSEEITRDRVISGNTIYF; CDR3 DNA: TGTGCCTGGAGTGAGGAAATTACTCGGGACAGGGTCATCTCTGGAAACACCATATATTTT
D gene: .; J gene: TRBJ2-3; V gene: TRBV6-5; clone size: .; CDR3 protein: CASSQTGTQYF; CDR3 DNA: TGTGCCAGCAGTCAAACCGGTACGCAGTATTTT
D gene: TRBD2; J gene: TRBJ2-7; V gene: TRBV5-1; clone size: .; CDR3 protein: CASSPGTSGYEQYF; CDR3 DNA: TGCGCCAGTTCCCCCGGGACTAGCGGCTACGAGCAGTACTTC
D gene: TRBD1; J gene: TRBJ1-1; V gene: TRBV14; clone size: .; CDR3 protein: CASSPGQLEAFF; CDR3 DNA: TGTGCCAGCAGCCCGGGACAGCTTGAAGCTTTCTTT
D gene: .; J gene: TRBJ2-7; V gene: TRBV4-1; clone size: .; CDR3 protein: CASSPRLTGYSYEQYF; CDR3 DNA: TGCGCCAGCAGCCCGCGGTTGACAGGATACTCCTACGAGCAGTACTTC
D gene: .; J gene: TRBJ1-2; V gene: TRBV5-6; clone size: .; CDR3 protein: CASSAEGRQNYGYTF; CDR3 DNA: TGTGCCAGCAGCGCGGAAGGACGGCAAAACTATGGCTACACCTTC
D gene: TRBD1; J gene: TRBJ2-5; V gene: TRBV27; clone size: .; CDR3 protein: CAVGDGQGKETQYF; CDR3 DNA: TGTGCCGTGGGGGACGGACAGGGGAAAGAGACCCAGTACTTC
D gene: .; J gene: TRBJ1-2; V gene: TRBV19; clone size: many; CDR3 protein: CASSPDGFNYGYTF; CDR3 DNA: TGTGCCAGTAGCCCGGACGGCTTTAACTATGGCTACACCTTC
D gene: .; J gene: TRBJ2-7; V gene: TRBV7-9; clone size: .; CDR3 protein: CASSLQAGLYEQYF; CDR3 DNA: TGTGCCAGCAGCTTACAAGCGGGTTTGTACGAGCAGTACTTC
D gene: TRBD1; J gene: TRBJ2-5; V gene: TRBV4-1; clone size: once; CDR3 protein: CASSPGGLQETQYF; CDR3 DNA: TGCGCCAGCAGCCCAGGGGGCCTACAAGAGACCCAGTACTTC
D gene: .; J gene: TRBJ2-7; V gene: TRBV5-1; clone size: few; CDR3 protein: CASSTEDSYEQYF; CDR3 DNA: TGCGCCAGCAGCACCGAGGACAGCTACGAGCAGTACTTC
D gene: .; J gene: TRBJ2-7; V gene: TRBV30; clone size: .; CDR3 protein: CAWSEGASYEQYF; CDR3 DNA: TGTGCCTGGAGCGAGGGAGCTTCCTACGAGCAGTACTTC
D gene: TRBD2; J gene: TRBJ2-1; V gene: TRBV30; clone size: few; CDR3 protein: CAWSETSGSYNEQFF; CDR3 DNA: TGTGCCTGGAGCGAGACTAGCGGTTCCTACAATGAGCAGTTCTTC
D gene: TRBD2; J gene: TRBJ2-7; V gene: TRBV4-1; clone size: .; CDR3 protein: CASSQATSGGSYEQYF; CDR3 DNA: TGCGCCAGCAGCCAGGCGACTAGCGGGGGCTCCTACGAGCAGTACTTC
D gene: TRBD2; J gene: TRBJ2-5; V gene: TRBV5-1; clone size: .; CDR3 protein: CASSLLNSAGGQETQYF; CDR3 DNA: TGCGCCAGCAGCTTGCTCAACTCAGCGGGGGGGCAAGAGACCCAGTACTTC
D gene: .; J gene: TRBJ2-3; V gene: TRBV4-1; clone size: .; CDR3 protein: CASSQELQTDTQYF; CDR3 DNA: TGCGCCAGCAGCCAAGAGTTGCAAACAGATACGCAGTATTTT
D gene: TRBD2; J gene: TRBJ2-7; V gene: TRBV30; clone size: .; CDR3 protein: CAWSLAGGPHDEQYF; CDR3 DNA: TGTGCCTGGTCCCTTGCGGGAGGGCCGCACGACGAGCAGTACTTC
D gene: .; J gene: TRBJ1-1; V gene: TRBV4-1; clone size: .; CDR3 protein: CASSQGVGTEAFF; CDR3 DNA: TGCGCCAGCAGCCAAGGGGTGGGGACTGAAGCTTTCTTT
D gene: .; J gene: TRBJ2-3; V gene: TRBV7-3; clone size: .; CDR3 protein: CASSLEGGTDTQYF; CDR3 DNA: TGTGCCAGCAGCTTAGAAGGCGGCACAGATACGCAGTATTTT
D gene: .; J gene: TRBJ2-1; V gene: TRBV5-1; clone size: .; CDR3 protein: CASSNRASEIYNEQFF; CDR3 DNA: TGCGCCAGCAGCAATAGGGCTAGCGAGATTTACAATGAGCAGTTCTTC
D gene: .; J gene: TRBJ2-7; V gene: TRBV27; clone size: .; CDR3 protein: CASSLLGPNYEQYF; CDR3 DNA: TGTGCCAGCAGTTTATTAGGACCGAACTACGAGCAGTACTTC
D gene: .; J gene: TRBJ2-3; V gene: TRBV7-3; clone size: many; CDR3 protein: CASSLSRTDGTDTQYF; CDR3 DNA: TGTGCCAGCAGCTTATCGAGGACTGACGGCACAGATACGCAGTATTTT
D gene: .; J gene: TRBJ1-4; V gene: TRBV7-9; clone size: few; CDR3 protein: CASSQQGNPEKLFF; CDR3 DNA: TGTGCCAGCAGCCAACAGGGTAATCCGGAAAAACTGTTTTTT
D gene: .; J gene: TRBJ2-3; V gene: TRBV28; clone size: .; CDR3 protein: CASLTTQSTDTQYF; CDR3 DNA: TGTGCCAGCCTGACAACCCAAAGCACAGATACGCAGTATTTT
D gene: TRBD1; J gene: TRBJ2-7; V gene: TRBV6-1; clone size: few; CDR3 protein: CASSEGYRGSYEQYF; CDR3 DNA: TGTGCCAGCAGTGAAGGGTACAGGGGATCGTACGAGCAGTACTTC
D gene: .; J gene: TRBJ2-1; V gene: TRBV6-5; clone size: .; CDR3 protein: CASSFGRNEQFF; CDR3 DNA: TGTGCCAGCAGCTTCGGCCGCAATGAGCAGTTCTTC
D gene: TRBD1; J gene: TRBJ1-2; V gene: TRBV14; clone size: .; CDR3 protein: CASSASGQGGDGYTF; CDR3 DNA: TGTGCCAGCAGCGCATCGGGACAGGGAGGGGATGGCTACACCTTC
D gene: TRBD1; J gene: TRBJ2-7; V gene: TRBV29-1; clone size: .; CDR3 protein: CSVMTGEVYEQYF; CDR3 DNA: TGCAGCGTTATGACAGGGGAAGTCTACGAGCAGTACTTC
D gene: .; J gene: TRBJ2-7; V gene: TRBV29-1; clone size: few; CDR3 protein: CSVEETRMGEQYF; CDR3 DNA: TGCAGCGTTGAAGAAACTAGAATGGGCGAGCAGTACTTC
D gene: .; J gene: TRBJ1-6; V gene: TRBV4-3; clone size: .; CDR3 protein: CASSQEILRDSYNSPLHF; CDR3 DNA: TGCGCCAGCAGCCAAGAGATTTTGAGGGACTCCTATAATTCACCCCTCCACTTT
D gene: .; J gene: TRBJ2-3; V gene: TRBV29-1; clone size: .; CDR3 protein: CSFEADTQYF; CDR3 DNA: TGCAGCTTCGAGGCAGATACGCAGTATTTT
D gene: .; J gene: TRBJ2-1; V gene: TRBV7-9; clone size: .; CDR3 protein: CASSLGGIAARYNEQFF; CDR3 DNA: TGTGCCAGCAGCTTAGGGGGAATAGCGGCCCGCTACAATGAGCAGTTCTTC
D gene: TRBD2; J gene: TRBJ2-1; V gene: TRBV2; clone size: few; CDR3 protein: CASSDPAGGLNEQFF; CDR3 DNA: TGTGCCAGCAGTGACCCAGCGGGAGGTTTAAATGAGCAGTTCTTC
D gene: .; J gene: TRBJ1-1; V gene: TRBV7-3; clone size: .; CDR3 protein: CASSLLPSENTEAFF; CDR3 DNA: TGTGCCAGCAGCTTACTGCCGTCAGAGAACACTGAAGCTTTCTTT
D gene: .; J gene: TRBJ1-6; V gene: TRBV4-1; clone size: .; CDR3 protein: CASSQEVHDNSPLHF; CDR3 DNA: TGCGCCAGCAGCCAAGAGGTCCATGATAATTCACCCCTCCACTTT
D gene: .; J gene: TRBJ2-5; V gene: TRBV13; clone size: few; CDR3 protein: CASSLVAEGEETQYF; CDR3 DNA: TGTGCCAGCAGCTTAGTAGCGGAGGGCGAAGAGACCCAGTACTTC
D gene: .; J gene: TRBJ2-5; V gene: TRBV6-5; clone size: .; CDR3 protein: CARATLETQYF; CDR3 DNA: TGTGCCAGAGCCACGTTAGAGACCCAGTACTTC
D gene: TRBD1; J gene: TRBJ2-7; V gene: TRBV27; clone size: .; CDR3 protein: CASSLLAGTGYHEQYF; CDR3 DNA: TGTGCCAGCAGTTTATTAGCCGGGACAGGGTACCACGAGCAGTACTTC